This T cell receptor (beta chain) was found in a study of sequential checkpoint blockade in melanoma. On the study more broadly: First-line arms were nivolumab then ipilimumab, or the reverse, randomized 1:1. Both treatment sequences were followed by maintenance nivolumab.

The protocol was immunoSEQ multiplex PCR, while the TCRdb copy is restricted to in-frame clones and leaves out a portion. The sample comprises some 5,800 clones, around 90% of which are singletons, and roughly 10% rests with the top ten. The treatment here: randomized to nivolumab then ipilimumab (arm A) or the reverse (arm B). DNA-damaging chemotherapy had not been given to any patient beforehand. Sorted cells were live CD3+CD8+, lacking CD19 and CD56, from PBMCs. Germline V lookup: CDR1 SGHTA, CDR2 FQGNSA. V was cut by 5 bases and J by 4 bases, with 17 bases left in between. This CDR3 comprises 15 residues.

The clonotype comes from a human donor with melanoma. The chain has TRBV7-2 and TRBJ2-5, with D maybe TRBD2 (6 bases). The specimen comprised CD8+ T cells sorted from blood (inferred from file names), sampled from a patient given nivolumab and ipilimumab in sequence. The CDR3 coding sequence is TGTGCCAGCAGCCGAAAACAGACTAGAACAGAGACCCAGTACTTC. Its protein product is CASSRKQTRTETQYF.